This TCR beta chain stems from a study of naive and memory T cell subsets. Study-level results: Clonotypes are single alpha or beta chains, not paired receptors. Naive repertoires, especially CD8, held a few larger clonotypes, possibly memory cells re-expressing CD45RA.

An equimolar mix of two oligonucleotides served as the beta constant-region primer for TRBC1 and TRBC2. The ligated cDNA underwent four PCR rounds using SP2 and nested alpha and beta constant-region primers. One entry per CDR3 protein results from TCRdb running MiXCR on the UMI-ligation and nested PCR reads. This table has 98,000 or so distinct CDR3 sequences, roughly 15% appearing once. This clonotype occurred many times. Its antigen is undetermined. This CDR3 region has 15 residues. Trimming pared 0 bases from V and 4 bases from J, leaving 7 bases between. Germline-derived CDR1 and CDR2 are LGHNA and YSLEER. Cells stained for CD3, CD4, CD8, CD45RA, CD27 and viability were sorted into four CD45RA/CD27 subsets.

The clonotype was recovered from a human donor in good health. This rearrangement joins TRBV4-3 to TRBJ1-6, with D hard to call. Sequencing input: naive CD8+ T cells from blood. This CDR3 reads CASSQDTEYNSPLHF. The DNA for the CDR3 is TGCGCCAGCAGCCAAGACACAGAGTATAATTCACCCCTCCACTTT.